This entry lists 18 T cell receptor beta chains sequenced from one sample in a study of blood T cell repertoires in COVID-19. The method was immunoSEQ multiplex PCR; TCRdb's version includes in-frame clones alone and lacks a portion of them. This sample has around 190,000 clones, with 88% found just once. Sequences were obtained from peripheral blood. These receptor sequences come from a man between 50 and 59 years old with COVID-19, enrolled during active disease.

This rearrangement joins TRBV7-6 to TRBJ1-4, with 12 bases matching TRBD1. This CDR3 contains 15 residues. V lost 11 bases to trimming and J lost 1 base; unmatched junction nucleotides: 5. Per germline, CDR1 SGHVS and CDR2 FNYEAQ. The CDR3 DNA follows: TGTGCCGTGGGACAGGGGGCTCTAACTAATGAAAAACTGTTTTTT. It encodes CAVGQGALTNEKLFF.

The chain joins TRBV10-3 to TRBJ2-5, with unresolved D. Per germline, CDR1 ENHRY and CDR2 SYGVKD. CDR3 length equals 15 residues. Trimming pared 2 bases from V and 5 bases from J, leaving 15 bases between. CDR3 sequence: CAISETEPFGETQYF. CDR3 DNA sequence: TGTGCCATCAGTGAGACAGAACCCTTTGGGGAGACCCAGTACTTC.

The rearrangement uses TRBV14 and TRBJ1-3; D may be TRBD1 (5 bases). The germline V gene encodes CDR1 SGHDN and CDR2 FVKESK. There are 18 residues in the CDR3. V was clipped by 7 bases and J by 1 base, with 23 bases between them. The CDR3 here is CASNPQEAGRWSGNTIYF. The CDR3 bases are TGTGCCAGCAACCCCCAAGAGGCAGGGAGGTGGTCTGGAAACACCATATATTTT.

This sequence joins TRBV30 and TRBJ1-2, with 10 positions matching TRBD1. The CDR3 spans 14 residues. CDR1 and CDR2 (germline): GTSNPN, SVGIG (reference sequence). V dropped 5 bases and J dropped 3; count of bases not matched to a gene: 6. CDR3 amino acids: CAWVAGTGDYGYTF. The CDR3 DNA reads TGTGCCTGGGTGGCCGGGACAGGGGACTATGGCTACACCTTC.

The genes are TRBV10-3 and TRBJ2-1; 16 nucleotides agree with TRBD2. Unmatched junction bases numbered 7, after V lost 7 bases and J lost 1 base. This CDR3 region has 18 residues. Germline lookup yields CDR1 ENHRY and CDR2 SYGVKD. The CDR3 sequence: CAINPGTSGRGSYNEQFF. CDR3 bases: TGTGCCATCAACCCCGGGACTAGCGGGAGGGGGTCCTACAATGAGCAGTTCTTC.

V gene TRBV29-1 combines with J gene TRBJ2-1; D perhaps matches TRBD1 (6 bases). Germline CDR1 reads SQVTM; CDR2 reads ANQGSEA. V shed 4 bases and J shed 0 bases, with 13 bases lying between them. CDR3 length: 15 residues. The CDR3 nucleotides are TGCAGCGTTGGCACAGGGTCGGGCTCCTACAATGAGCAGTTCTTC. Translated, it gives CSVGTGSGSYNEQFF.

This chain uses TRBV11-2 with TRBJ2-3; 8 bases match TRBD2. Germline V gene sequence: CDR1 SGHAT, CDR2 FQNNGV. The CDR3 extends over 18 amino acids. Trimming cost V 0 bases and J 0 bases; bases outside gene matches: 8. The CDR3 bases are TGTGCCAGCAGCTTAGATTCCGCGGGGGGCCTAAGCACAGATACGCAGTATTTT. It codes for CASSLDSAGGLSTDTQYF.

The rearrangement joins TRBV5-1 to TRBJ2-2; weak D call: TRBD2 (5 bases). V lost 4 bases and J 5 bases, leaving 18 bases between the germline ends. This CDR3 contains 16 residues. Germline loops: CDR1 SGHRS, CDR2 YFSETQ. The CDR3 DNA reads as TGCGCCAGCAGCCAAATGGCGGGCGTAGGGACCGGGGAGCTGTTTTTT. Its protein is CASSQMAGVGTGELFF.

J is TRBJ2-1 and V is TRBV18, with TRBD2 identical over 11 bases. This CDR3 is 18 amino acids long. Germline lookup yields CDR1 KGHSH and CDR2 LQKENI. The V segment lost 1 base and the J segment 0 bases; nucleotides outside the gene matches: 5. The CDR3 DNA reads TGTGCCAGCTCACCACGCGGGACTAGCGGACTCTCCTACAATGAGCAGTTCTTC. Translating gives CASSPRGTSGLSYNEQFF. Drawing the rest from reference TRBV18 and TRBJ2-1, the complete variable domain is NAGVMQNPRHLVRRRGQEARLRCSPMKGHSHVYWYRQLPEEGLKFMVYLQKENIIDESGMPKERFSAEFPKEGPSILRIQQVVRGDSAAYFCASSPRGTSGLSYNEQFFGPGTRLTVL.

The V and J genes are TRBV21-1 and TRBJ2-7; TRBD2 is the table's D call, not checked against the DNA. TRBV21-1 is an annotated pseudogene. The CDR3 length is 14 residues. In DNA, the CDR3 is TGTGCCAGCAGCAATCAACTAGGTCCCCTAGTGCAGTACTTC. Translation gives CASSNQLGPLVQYF.

The table lists this clone with a count of one. The J gene is TRBJ1-4, the V gene TRBV7-2; the D is unclear. This CDR3 is 15 amino acids long. V was pared by 0 bases and J by 7 bases, with 12 bases between. CDR1 is SGHTA, CDR2 FQGNSA, per germline. The CDR3 DNA is TGTGCCAGCAGCTTAGCGGGAGGTTCTGCTGAAAAACTGTTTTTT. Encoded protein: CASSLAGGSAEKLFF. The entire variable domain, with the rest obtained from reference TRBV7-2 and TRBJ1-4, is as follows: GAGVSQSPSNKVTEKGKDVELRCDPISGHTALYWYRQSLGQGLEFLIYFQGNSAPDKSGLPSDRFSAERTGGSVSTLTIQRTQQEDSAVYLCASSLAGGSAEKLFFGSGTQLSVL.

This clone was picked up a small number of times. The chain employs TRBV4-3 and TRBJ2-7; TRBD2 aligns across 10 bases. The CDR3 is 15 residues long. CDR1 LGHNA and CDR2 YSLEER come from the germline V gene. V lost 1 base to trimming and J lost 4 bases; unmatched junction nucleotides: 4. Here the CDR3 reads CASSQGAGGRYEQYF. The DNA for the CDR3 is TGCGCCAGCAGCCAAGGAGCGGGGGGGAGGTACGAGCAGTACTTC.

The chain carries TRBV5-6 and TRBJ2-1; D may be TRBD2 (6 bases). V was shortened by 2 bases and J by 8 bases, with 11 bases between the two germline ends. The germline V gene has CDR1 SGHDT and CDR2 YYEEEE. There are 13 residues in the CDR3. The CDR3 loop is CASSFGTADEQFF. For the CDR3, the DNA is TGTGCCAGCAGCTTCGGGACTGCAGATGAGCAGTTCTTC. The entire variable domain, with the rest obtained from reference TRBV5-6 and TRBJ2-1, is as follows: DAGVTQSPTHLIKTRGQQVTLRCSPKSGHDTVSWYQQALGQGPQFIFQYYEEEERQRGNFPDRFSGHQFPNYSSELNVNALLLGDSALYLCASSFGTADEQFFGPGTRLTVL.

The chain carries TRBV19 and TRBJ1-1; D gene ambiguous. Between the trimmed V and J ends, which lost 5 bases and 1 base, there was a span of 5 bases. Germline V CDR1 and CDR2: LNHDA, SQIVND (reference sequence). The CDR3 runs 12 residues. DNA for the CDR3: TGTGCCAGTAGTGGCAGGAACACTGAAGCTTTCTTT. This translates into CASSGRNTEAFF.

The V call is TRBV11-2, the J call TRBJ2-3; 7 positions agree with TRBD2. Germline V gene sequence: CDR1 SGHAT, CDR2 FQNNGV. The CDR3 is made up of 13 amino acids. After removal of 3 bases from V and 4 bases from J, the junction contained 1 base not matched to a gene. CDR3 sequence reads: CASSFRGADTQYF. In DNA, the CDR3 is TGTGCCAGCAGCTTTCGGGGGGCAGATACGCAGTATTTT.

The chain uses TRBV28 and TRBJ1-6; D is possibly TRBD1 (6 bases). V lost 3 bases and J lost 8, with 11 bases in between. This CDR3 is built from 14 residues. Germline values: CDR1 MDHEN, CDR2 SYDVKM. The CDR3 loop is CASSFLQGDSPLHF. CDR3 sequence (DNA): TGTGCCAGCAGTTTTCTACAGGGTGATTCACCCCTCCACTTT. Drawing the rest from reference TRBV28 and TRBJ1-6, the complete variable domain is DVKVTQSSRYLVKRTGEKVFLECVQDMDHENMFWYRQDPGLGLRLIYFSYDVKMKEKGDIPEGYSVSREKKERFSLILESASTNQTSMYLCASSFLQGDSPLHFGNGTRLTVT.

The J gene is TRBJ1-2, the V gene TRBV5-6, with unresolved D. CDR3 size: 14 residues. V shed 4 bases and J shed 3 bases, with 13 bases lying between them. The germline CDR1 and CDR2 sequences are SGHDT and YYEEEE. CDR3 region: CASSGLAGDYGYTF. The CDR3 region has the DNA TGTGCCAGCAGCGGCCTGGCAGGCGACTATGGCTACACCTTC.

This CDR3 reads CASSLTTFQETQYF. CDR3 bases: TGTGCCAGCAGCTTGACGACATTCCAAGAGACCCAGTACTTC. This sequence joins TRBV5-6 and TRBJ2-5; D call uncertain. Germline V gene lookup returns CDR1 SGHDT and CDR2 YYEEEE. This CDR3 has 14 residues. V was trimmed by 1 base and J by 1 base, leaving 8 bases between them.